These 9 T cell receptor beta chains were sequenced from one sample in a study of cytomegalovirus exposure and HLA in healthy donors. Here immunoSEQ multiplex PCR was the method, and the copy in TCRdb shows in-frame clones only, minus some. The sample yields about 240,000 clones, 86% seen once. Input material: PBMCs. The receptors shown here come from a woman between 25 and 40 years old in good health and CMV-seropositive.

The sample holds one count of this clone. The rearrangement joins TRBV18 to TRBJ1-3, with 7 bases lining up with TRBD1. The V segment lost 3 bases and the J segment 2 bases; nucleotides outside the gene matches: 4. Germline assignment: CDR1 KGHSH and CDR2 LQKENI. The CDR3 contains 15 residues. CDR3 sequence reads: CASSPVGQAGNTIYF. As DNA, the CDR3 is TGTGCCAGCTCACCCGTTGGACAGGCTGGAAACACCATATATTTT.

The chain carries TRBV7-9 and TRBJ2-7, with 8 nucleotides matching TRBD1. Germline CDR1 is SEHNR and CDR2 is FQNEAQ (reference sequence). The CDR3 is made up of 15 amino acids. J gave up 6 bases and V 2 bases, and 9 bases lay outside the gene matches. In DNA form, the CDR3 reads TGTGCCAGCAGCTTACGAGGACAGGGATCTGCCGAGCAGTACTTC. It is translated as CASSLRGQGSAEQYF.

CDR3 in amino acids: CASSLSPTGSHEQYF. Written as DNA, the CDR3 is TGTGCCAGCAGCTTGTCTCCTACGGGGTCCCACGAGCAGTACTTC. The V gene is TRBV5-4, the J gene TRBJ2-7; TRBD2 might be the D (5 bases). Germline V CDR1 and CDR2: SGHNT, YYREEE (reference sequence). V was shortened by 1 base and J by 5 bases, with 16 bases between the two germline ends. CDR3 size: 15 residues.

CDR3 sequence reads: CASSLGIGGRQIANYGYTF. Written as DNA, the CDR3 is TGTGCCAGCAGCTTAGGAATCGGAGGACGGCAAATAGCTAACTATGGCTACACCTTC. The J gene is TRBJ1-2, the V gene TRBV11-3, with D unresolved. Trimming removed 1 base from V and 0 bases from J, with 21 bases in between. The CDR3 consists of 19 residues. Per the germline V gene, CDR1 is SGHNT and CDR2 is YENEEA.

This chain connects TRBV6-6 to TRBJ1-2, with unresolved D. Trimming pared 4 bases from V and 1 base from J, leaving 4 bases between. Germline V CDR1 and CDR2: MNHNY, SVGAGI (reference sequence). The CDR3 length is 12 residues. In DNA form, the CDR3 reads TGTGCCAGCAGTTTAGATAACTATGGCTACACCTTC. Translating it yields CASSLDNYGYTF.

The genes are TRBV18 and TRBJ1-1; D gene uncertain. Germline V lookup: CDR1 KGHSH, CDR2 LQKENI. The CDR3 length is 14 residues. Trimming took 1 base from V and 3 from J, leaving 9 bases between them. The CDR3 sequence is CASSPLARDTEAFF. For the CDR3, the DNA is TGTGCCAGCTCACCACTCGCACGGGACACTGAAGCTTTCTTT. Filled out from reference TRBV18 and TRBJ1-1, the complete variable domain reads NAGVMQNPRHLVRRRGQEARLRCSPMKGHSHVYWYRQLPEEGLKFMVYLQKENIIDESGMPKERFSAEFPKEGPSILRIQQVVRGDSAAYFCASSPLARDTEAFFGQGTRLTVV.

The rearrangement uses TRBV5-1 and TRBJ1-5; D possibly corresponds to TRBD1 (5 bases). The CDR3 spans 14 residues. Germline loops: CDR1 SGHRS, CDR2 YFSETQ. The V end lost 4 bases, the J end lost 7 bases, and 15 bases lay between the germline ends. CDR3 sequence reads: CASSRGEGSQPQHF. The CDR3 region has the DNA TGCGCCAGCAGCCGAGGGGAGGGGAGCCAGCCCCAGCATTTT.

This chain uses TRBV30 with TRBJ2-3; weak D call: TRBD1 (5 bases). The CDR3 runs 13 residues. With 5 bases removed from V and 4 bases from J, the gap between germline ends came to 13 bases. The germline CDR1 and CDR2 sequences are GTSNPN and SVGIG (reference sequence). The CDR3 coding sequence is TGTGCCTGGGGTAAGGGGTCGGCAGATACGCAGTATTTT. It codes for CAWGKGSADTQYF.

This chain joins TRBV4-1 and TRBJ1-4; tentative D call: TRBD1 (5 bases). Germline V gene data show CDR1 as MGHRA and CDR2 as YSYEKL. The CDR3 runs to 16 residues. Trimming removed 1 base at V and 4 bases at J, with 13 bases between. In nucleotides, the CDR3 is TGCGCCAGCAGCCAAGTACAGGCACTCCGTAATGAAAAACTGTTTTTT. Protein: CASSQVQALRNEKLFF.